This TCR beta chain stems from a study of T cells in Graves' hyperthyroidism and ophthalmopathy. TCR beta CDR3 sequences were amplified from RNA transcripts. In the first-round RT-PCR of the TCR CDR3, the HTBI primer set was used. TCRdb reprocessed the multiplex PCR reads via MiXCR and lists one record per CDR3 protein. The sample holds more than 550,000 distinct CDR3 sequences, over 40% seen once. Study-wide results and caveats: In blood, most of the thyroid clonotypes expanded above 0.001 were also present. The model's output predicted ophthalmopathy at a median of roughly 6 months prior to onset.

This clonotype appeared many times. The target antigen is unknown. Germline values: CDR1 SQVTM, CDR2 ANQGSEA. The CDR3 consists of 16 residues. V lost 4 bases, J lost 6 bases, and 18 bases stayed unmatched. Diagnoses used clinical symptoms, serum thyroxine and TRAb, thyroid ultrasound and orbital computed tomography. This chain joins TRBV29-1 and TRBJ2-7; 7 bases are a match to TRBD1. This clonotype originated in an adult man with Graves' disease, either hyperthyroidism or ophthalmopathy (not recorded which). Sequenced sample: peripheral blood or thyroid tissue (not recorded which). The chain's CDR3 is CSVGVGTVGAWGEQYF. In DNA form, the CDR3 reads TGCAGCGTTGGCGTGGGGACAGTAGGGGCTTGGGGCGAGCAGTACTTC.